Described below is a single TCR beta chain sequence and its context. This table comes from immunoSEQ multiplex PCR, and its TCRdb copy is limited to in-frame clones, with some not included. The table has fewer than 90,000 clones, more than 70% seen once. Germline lookup yields CDR1 LNHDA and CDR2 SQIVND (reference sequence). This CDR3 is 13 amino acids long. V shed 7 bases and J shed 0 bases, with 7 bases lying between them. The sample is drawn from a study of T cell responses to AZD1222 COVID-19 vaccine. The chain links TRBV19 to TRBJ1-3, with D uncertain. The TCR sequence derives from an adult who received the AZD1222 COVID-19 vaccine. The specimen comprised peripheral blood, sampled 28 days after the second AZD1222 dose. CDR3 protein: CASTSDSGNTIYF. The DNA of the CDR3 is TGTGCCAGTACCTCTGACTCTGGAAACACCATATATTTT.